Listed below are T cell receptor beta chains from one sample, sequenced in a study of blood T cell repertoires in COVID-19. Method: immunoSEQ multiplex PCR; TCRdb's copy keeps in-frame clones and lacks some. The table records about 200,000 clones, about 81% of them present only once. The sample taken for sequencing was peripheral blood. These TCRs come from a woman between 65 and 79 years old with COVID-19, enrolled during active disease. The CDR3 runs from the conserved cysteine through the conserved F or W. Each record gives: CDR3 length, D gene, clone size, J gene, V gene, CDR3 protein, CDR3 DNA. D genes are given only for firm matches. Clone size appears in some rows only: once, few, many, or a class for an expanded clone.

14,NA,NA,TRBJ2-5,TRBV5-4,CASSLASVGAAQYF,TGTGCCAGCAGCTTGGCTTCAGTAGGAGCGGCCCAGTACTTC
16,TRBD2,NA,TRBJ2-1,TRBV28,CASSLLAGAPYNEQFF,TGTGCCAGCAGTTTGCTAGCGGGAGCGCCCTACAATGAGCAGTTCTTC
15,NA,NA,TRBJ2-1,TRBV6-1,CASSELGTFYNEQFF,TGTGCCAGCAGTGAACTAGGGACATTTTACAATGAGCAGTTCTTC
13,NA,NA,TRBJ1-1,TRBV7-9,CASSLVLATEAFF,TGTGCCAGCAGCTTGGTCTTGGCCACTGAAGCTTTCTTT
14,NA,NA,TRBJ1-2,TRBV14,CASSLGDPRDGYTF,TGTGCCAGCAGCCTGGGAGACCCAAGGGATGGCTACACCTTC
15,NA,once,TRBJ2-7,TRBV27,CASISQGAGAYEQYF,TGTGCCAGTATTTCTCAAGGAGCGGGCGCCTACGAGCAGTACTTC
15,TRBD2,NA,TRBJ2-1,TRBV27,CASSLGLAEYNEQFF,TGTGCCAGCAGTTTGGGACTAGCGGAGTACAATGAGCAGTTCTTC
13,NA,NA,TRBJ1-1,TRBV7-2,CASSLVMNRDAFF,TGTGCCAGCAGCTTAGTCATGAACCGCGATGCTTTCTTT
14,TRBD2,NA,TRBJ2-7,TRBV2,CASSPGLASYEQYF,TGTGCCAGCAGTCCGGGACTAGCTTCCTACGAGCAGTACTTC
14,TRBD2,NA,TRBJ2-5,TRBV6-2/TRBV6-3,CASSLGTSGETQYF,TGTGCCAGCAGTCTCGGGACTAGCGGGGAGACCCAGTACTTC